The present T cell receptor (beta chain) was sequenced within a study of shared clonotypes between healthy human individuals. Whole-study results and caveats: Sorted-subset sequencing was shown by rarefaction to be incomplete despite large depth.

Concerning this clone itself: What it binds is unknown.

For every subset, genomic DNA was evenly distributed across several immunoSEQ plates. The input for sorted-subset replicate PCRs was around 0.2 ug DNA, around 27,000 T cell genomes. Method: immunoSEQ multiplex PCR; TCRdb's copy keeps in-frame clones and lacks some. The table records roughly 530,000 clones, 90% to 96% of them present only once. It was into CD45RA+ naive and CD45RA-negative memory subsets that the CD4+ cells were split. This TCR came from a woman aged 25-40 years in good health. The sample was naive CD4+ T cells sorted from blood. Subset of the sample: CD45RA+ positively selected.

The CDR3 sequence is CASSLGNLLAGNEQFF. CDR3 coding DNA: TGTGCCAGCAGCTTAGGAAATTTACTAGCTGGCAATGAGCAGTTCTTC. V gene TRBV11-3 combines with J gene TRBJ2-1, with TRBD2 as a possible D gene (6 bases). Trimming stripped 1 base from V and 6 bases from J, with 16 bases between. Germline V gives CDR1 SGHNT, CDR2 YENEEA. The CDR3 covers 16 residues.